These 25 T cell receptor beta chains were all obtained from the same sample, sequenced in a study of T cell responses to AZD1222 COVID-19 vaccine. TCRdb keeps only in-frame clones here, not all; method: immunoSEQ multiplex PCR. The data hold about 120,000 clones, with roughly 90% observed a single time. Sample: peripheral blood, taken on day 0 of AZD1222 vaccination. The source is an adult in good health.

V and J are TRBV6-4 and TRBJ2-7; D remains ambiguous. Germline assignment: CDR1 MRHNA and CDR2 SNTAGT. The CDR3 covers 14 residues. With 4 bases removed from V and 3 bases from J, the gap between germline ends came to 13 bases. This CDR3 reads CASSGVNHFYEQYF. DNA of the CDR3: TGTGCCAGCAGTGGAGTAAATCATTTCTACGAGCAGTACTTC.

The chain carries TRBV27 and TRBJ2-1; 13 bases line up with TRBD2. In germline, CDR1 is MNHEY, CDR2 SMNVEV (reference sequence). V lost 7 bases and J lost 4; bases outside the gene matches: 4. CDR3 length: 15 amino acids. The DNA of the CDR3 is TGTGCCAGCACCTCGGGACTAGCGGGGTACAATGAGCAGTTCTTC. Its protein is CASTSGLAGYNEQFF.

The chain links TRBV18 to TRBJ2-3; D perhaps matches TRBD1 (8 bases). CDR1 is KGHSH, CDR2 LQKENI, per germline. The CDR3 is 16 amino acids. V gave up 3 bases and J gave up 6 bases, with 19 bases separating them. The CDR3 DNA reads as TGTGCCAGCTCACCTCTTTTCGGACAGGGAGGGGATACGCAGTATTTT. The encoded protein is CASSPLFGQGGDTQYF.

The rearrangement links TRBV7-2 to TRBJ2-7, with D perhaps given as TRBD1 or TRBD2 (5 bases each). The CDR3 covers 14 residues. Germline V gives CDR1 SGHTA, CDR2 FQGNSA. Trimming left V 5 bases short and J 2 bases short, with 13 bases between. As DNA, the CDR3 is TGTGCCAGCAGCGGCCGGGACGGAGCCTACGAGCAGTACTTC. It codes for CASSGRDGAYEQYF.

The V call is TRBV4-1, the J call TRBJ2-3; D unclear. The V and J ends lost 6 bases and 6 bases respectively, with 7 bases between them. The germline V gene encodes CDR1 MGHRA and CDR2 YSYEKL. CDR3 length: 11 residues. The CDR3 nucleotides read TGCGCCAGCAGTCCCGCCGATACGCAGTATTTT. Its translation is CASSPADTQYF.

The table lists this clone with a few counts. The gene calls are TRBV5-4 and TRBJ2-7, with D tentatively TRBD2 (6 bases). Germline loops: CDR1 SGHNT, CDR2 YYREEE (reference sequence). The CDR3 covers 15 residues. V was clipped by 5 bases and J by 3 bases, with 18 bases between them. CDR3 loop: CASSLGREEFYEQYF. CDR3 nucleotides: TGTGCCAGCAGTCTGGGAAGGGAGGAATTCTACGAGCAGTACTTC.

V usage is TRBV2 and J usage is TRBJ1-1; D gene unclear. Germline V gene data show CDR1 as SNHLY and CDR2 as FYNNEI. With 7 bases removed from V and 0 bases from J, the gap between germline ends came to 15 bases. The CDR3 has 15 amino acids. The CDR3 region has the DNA TGTGCCAGCACTAGCTACTTGGGCATGAACACTGAAGCTTTCTTT. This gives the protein CASTSYLGMNTEAFF. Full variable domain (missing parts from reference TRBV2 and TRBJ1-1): EPEVTQTPSHQVTQMGQEVILRCVPISNHLYFYWYRQILGQKVEFLVSFYNNEISEKSEIFDDQFSVERPDGSNFTLKIRSTKLEDSAMYFCASTSYLGMNTEAFFGQGTRLTVV.

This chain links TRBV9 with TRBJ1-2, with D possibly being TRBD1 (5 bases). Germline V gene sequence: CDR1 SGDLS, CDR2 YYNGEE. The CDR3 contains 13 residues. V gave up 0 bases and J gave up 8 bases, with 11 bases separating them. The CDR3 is CASSVGQGEGYTF. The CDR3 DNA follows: TGTGCCAGCAGCGTAGGTCAGGGTGAGGGCTACACCTTC.

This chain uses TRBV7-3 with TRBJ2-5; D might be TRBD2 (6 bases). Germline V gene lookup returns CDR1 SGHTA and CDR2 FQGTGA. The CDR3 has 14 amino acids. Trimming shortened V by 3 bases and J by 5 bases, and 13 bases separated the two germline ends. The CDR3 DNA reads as TGTGCCAGCAGCTTGTCCCGGGACTCGGAGACCCAGTACTTC. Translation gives CASSLSRDSETQYF.

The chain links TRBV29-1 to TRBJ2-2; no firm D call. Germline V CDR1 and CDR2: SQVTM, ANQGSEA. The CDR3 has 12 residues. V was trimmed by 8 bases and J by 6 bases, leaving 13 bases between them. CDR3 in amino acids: CSTELGPGELFF. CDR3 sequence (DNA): TGCAGCACCGAACTCGGGCCCGGGGAGCTGTTTTTT.

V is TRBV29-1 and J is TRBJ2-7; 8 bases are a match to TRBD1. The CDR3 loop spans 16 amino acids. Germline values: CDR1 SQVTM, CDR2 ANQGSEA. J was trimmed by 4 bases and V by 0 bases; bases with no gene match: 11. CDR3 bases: TGCAGCGTTGAAGATCCCGGCCAGGGGGCGAGTTACGAGCAGTACTTC. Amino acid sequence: CSVEDPGQGASYEQYF.

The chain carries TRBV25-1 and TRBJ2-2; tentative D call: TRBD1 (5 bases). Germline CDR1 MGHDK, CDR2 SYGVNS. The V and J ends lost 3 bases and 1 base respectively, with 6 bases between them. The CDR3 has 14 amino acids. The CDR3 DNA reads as TGTGCCAGCAGTGATACAGGGAACACCGGGGAGCTGTTTTTT. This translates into CASSDTGNTGELFF.

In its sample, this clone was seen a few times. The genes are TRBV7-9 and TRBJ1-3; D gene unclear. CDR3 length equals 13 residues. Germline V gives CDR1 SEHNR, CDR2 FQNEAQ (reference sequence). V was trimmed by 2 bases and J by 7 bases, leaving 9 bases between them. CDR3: CASSLIGSNTIYF. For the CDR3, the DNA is TGTGCCAGCAGCTTAATAGGGAGCAACACCATATATTTT.

CDR3 bases: TGTGCCACCAGTGAAGGGGGCGAAGAGACCCAGTACTTC. Encoded protein: CATSEGGEETQYF. The V call is TRBV24-1, the J call TRBJ2-5; 7 bases line up with TRBD1. V dropped 4 bases and J dropped 3; count of bases not matched to a gene: 1. Germline V gives CDR1 KGHDR, CDR2 SFDVKD. This CDR3 is built from 13 residues.

The CDR3 coding sequence is TGTGCCAGCAGCGTAGACACAGGGGACGAGCAGTACTTC. It codes for CASSVDTGDEQYF. This chain joins TRBV9 and TRBJ2-7, with 7 positions matching TRBD1. The germline CDR1 and CDR2 sequences are SGDLS and YYNGEE. Unmatched junction bases numbered 2, after V lost 0 bases and J lost 5 bases. CDR3 length: 13 residues. Supplemented by reference TRBV9 and TRBJ2-7, the full variable domain reads DSGVTQTPKHLITATGQRVTLRCSPRSGDLSVYWYQQSLDQGLQFLIQYYNGEERAKGNILERFSAQQFPDLHSELNLSSLELGDSALYFCASSVDTGDEQYFGPGTRLTVT.

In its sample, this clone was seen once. The CDR3 loop reads CASIRQPDGYTF. CDR3 in DNA: TGTGCCAGCATTAGACAGCCGGATGGCTACACCTTC. The chain is built from TRBV2 and TRBJ1-2, with a tentative D call TRBD1 (5 bases). V lost 7 bases, J lost 6 bases, and 12 bases lay in between. From germline, CDR1 is SNHLY and CDR2 FYNNEI. CDR3 size: 12 residues.

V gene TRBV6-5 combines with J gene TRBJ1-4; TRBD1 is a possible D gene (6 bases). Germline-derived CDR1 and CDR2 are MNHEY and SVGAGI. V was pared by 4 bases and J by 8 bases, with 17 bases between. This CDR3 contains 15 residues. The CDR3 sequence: CASSFNTGLQEKLFF. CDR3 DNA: TGTGCCAGCAGTTTTAACACAGGGTTACAGGAAAAACTGTTTTTT.

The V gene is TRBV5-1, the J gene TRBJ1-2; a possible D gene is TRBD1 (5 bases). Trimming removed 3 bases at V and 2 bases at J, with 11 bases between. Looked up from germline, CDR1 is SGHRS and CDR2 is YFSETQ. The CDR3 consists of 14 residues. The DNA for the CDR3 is TGCGCCAGCAGCTCCCGGGGGATCAACTATGGCTACACCTTC. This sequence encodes CASSSRGINYGYTF.

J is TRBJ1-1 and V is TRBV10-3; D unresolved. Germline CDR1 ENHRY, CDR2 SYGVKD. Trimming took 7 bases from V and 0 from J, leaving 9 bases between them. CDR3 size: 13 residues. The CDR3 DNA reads TGTGCCATCACTCGGGATATGAACACTGAAGCTTTCTTT. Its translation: CAITRDMNTEAFF.

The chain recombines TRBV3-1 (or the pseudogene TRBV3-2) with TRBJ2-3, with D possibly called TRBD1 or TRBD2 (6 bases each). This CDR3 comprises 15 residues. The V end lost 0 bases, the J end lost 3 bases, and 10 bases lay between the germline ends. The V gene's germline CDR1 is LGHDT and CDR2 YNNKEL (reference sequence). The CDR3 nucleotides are TGTGCCAGCAGCCAAGAAGGGGGGTATACAGATACGCAGTATTTT. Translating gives CASSQEGGYTDTQYF.

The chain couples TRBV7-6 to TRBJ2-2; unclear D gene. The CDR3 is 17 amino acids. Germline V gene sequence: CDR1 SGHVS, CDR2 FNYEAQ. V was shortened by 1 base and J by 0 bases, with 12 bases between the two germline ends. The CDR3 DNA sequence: TGTGCCAGCAGCTTAGATGGTCAGTTCGCGAACACCGGGGAGCTGTTTTTT. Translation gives CASSLDGQFANTGELFF. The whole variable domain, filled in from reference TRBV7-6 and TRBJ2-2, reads GAGVSQSPRYKVTKRGQDVALRCDPISGHVSLYWYRQALGQGPEFLTYFNYEAQQDKSGLPNDRFSAERPEGSISTLTIQRTEQRDSAMYRCASSLDGQFANTGELFFGEGSRLTVL.

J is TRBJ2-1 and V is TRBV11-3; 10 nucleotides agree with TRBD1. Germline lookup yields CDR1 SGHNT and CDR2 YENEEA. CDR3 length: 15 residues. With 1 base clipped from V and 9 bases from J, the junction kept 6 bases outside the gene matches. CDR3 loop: CASSLGGTGDGEQFF. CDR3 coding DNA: TGTGCCAGCAGCTTAGGAGGGACAGGGGACGGTGAGCAGTTCTTC.

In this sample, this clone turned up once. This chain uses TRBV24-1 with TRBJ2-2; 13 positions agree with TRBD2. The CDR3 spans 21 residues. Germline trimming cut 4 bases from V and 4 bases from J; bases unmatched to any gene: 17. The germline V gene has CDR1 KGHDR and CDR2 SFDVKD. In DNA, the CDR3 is TGTGCCACCAGTGAAACCCCACTCCCACTAGCGGGAGGGCACGTCACCGGGGAGCTGTTTTTT. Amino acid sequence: CATSETPLPLAGGHVTGELFF.

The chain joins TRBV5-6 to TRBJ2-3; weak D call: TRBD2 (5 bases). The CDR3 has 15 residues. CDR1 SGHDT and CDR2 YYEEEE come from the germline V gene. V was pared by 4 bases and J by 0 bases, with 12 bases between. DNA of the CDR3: TGTGCCAGCAGCGGAGGACCCCAAAGCACAGATACGCAGTATTTT. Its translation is CASSGGPQSTDTQYF. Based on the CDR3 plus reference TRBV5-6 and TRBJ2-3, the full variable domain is DAGVTQSPTHLIKTRGQQVTLRCSPKSGHDTVSWYQQALGQGPQFIFQYYEEEERQRGNFPDRFSGHQFPNYSSELNVNALLLGDSALYLCASSGGPQSTDTQYFGPGTRLTVL.

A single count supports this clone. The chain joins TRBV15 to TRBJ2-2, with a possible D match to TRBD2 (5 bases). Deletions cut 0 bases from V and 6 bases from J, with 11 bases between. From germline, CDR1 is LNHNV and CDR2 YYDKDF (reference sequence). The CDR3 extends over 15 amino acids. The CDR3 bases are TGTGCCACCAGCAGAGAAACGACTATTCCCGGGGAGCTGTTTTTT. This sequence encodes CATSRETTIPGELFF. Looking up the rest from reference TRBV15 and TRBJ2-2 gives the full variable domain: DAMVIQNPRYQVTQFGKPVTLSCSQTLNHNVMYWYQQKSSQAPKLLFHYYDKDFNNEADTPDNFQSRRPNTSFCFLDIRSPGLGDTAMYLCATSRETTIPGELFFGEGSRLTVL.